This TCR beta chain was retrieved from a study of sequential checkpoint blockade in melanoma. Sequenced by immunoSEQ multiplex PCR; TCRdb stores in-frame clones only, minus some. Of over 20,000 clones in the sample, roughly 75% were seen once. The treatment here: randomized to nivolumab then ipilimumab (arm A) or the reverse (arm B). The CDR3 has 18 amino acids. The V and J ends lost 5 bases and 6 bases, in that order; junction bases with no gene match: 17. CDR1 is SGHAT, CDR2 FQNNGV, per germline. The rearrangement joins TRBV11-2 to TRBJ2-3; 10 bases are a match to TRBD2. The source of this sequence is a human donor with melanoma. The sequenced sample was CD8+ T cells sorted from blood (inferred from file names), obtained from a patient given nivolumab and ipilimumab in sequence. In DNA, the CDR3 is TGTGCCAGCAGCCACAGGCGGGGGACTAGCGTGGTTCGGGATACGCAGTATTTT. Amino acids: CASSHRRGTSVVRDTQYF.